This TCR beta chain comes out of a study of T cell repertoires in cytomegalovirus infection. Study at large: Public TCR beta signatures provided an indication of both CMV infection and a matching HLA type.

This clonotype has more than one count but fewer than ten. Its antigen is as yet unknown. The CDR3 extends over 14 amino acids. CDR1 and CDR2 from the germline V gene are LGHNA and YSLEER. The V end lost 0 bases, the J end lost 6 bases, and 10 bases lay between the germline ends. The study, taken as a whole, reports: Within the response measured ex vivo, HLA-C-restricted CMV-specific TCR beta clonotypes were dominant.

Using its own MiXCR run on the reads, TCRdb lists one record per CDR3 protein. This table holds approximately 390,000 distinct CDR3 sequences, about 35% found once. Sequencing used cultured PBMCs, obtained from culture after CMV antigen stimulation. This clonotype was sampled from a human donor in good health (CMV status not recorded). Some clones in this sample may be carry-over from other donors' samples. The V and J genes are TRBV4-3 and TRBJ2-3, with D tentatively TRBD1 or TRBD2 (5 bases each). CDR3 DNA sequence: TGCGCCAGCAGCCAAGACGGGGCAGGGGATACGCAGTATTTT. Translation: CASSQDGAGDTQYF.